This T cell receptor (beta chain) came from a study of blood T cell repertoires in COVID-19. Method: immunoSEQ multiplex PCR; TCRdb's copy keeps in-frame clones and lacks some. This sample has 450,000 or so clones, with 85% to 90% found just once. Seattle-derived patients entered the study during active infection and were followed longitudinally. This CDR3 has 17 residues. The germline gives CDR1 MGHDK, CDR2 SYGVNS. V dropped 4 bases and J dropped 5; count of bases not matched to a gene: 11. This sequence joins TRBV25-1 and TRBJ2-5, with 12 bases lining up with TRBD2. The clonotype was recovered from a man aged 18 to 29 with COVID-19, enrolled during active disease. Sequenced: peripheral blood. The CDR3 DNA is TGTGCCAGCAGTGTTAAGACTAGCGGGAGTATTAGGGAGACCCAGTACTTC. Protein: CASSVKTSGSIRETQYF.